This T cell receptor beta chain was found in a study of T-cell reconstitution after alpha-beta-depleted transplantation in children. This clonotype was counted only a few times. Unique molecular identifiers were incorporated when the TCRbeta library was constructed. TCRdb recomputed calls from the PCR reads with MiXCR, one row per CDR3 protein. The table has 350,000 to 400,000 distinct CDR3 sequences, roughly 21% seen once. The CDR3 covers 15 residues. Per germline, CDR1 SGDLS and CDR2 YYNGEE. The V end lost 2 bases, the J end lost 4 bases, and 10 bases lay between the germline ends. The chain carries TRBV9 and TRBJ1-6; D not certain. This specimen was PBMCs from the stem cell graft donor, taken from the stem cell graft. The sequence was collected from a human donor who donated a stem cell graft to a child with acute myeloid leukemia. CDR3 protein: CASSVSDPYNSPLHF. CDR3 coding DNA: TGTGCCAGCAGCGTGTCAGACCCGTATAATTCACCCCTCCACTTT.